A single sample is the source of the 22 T cell receptor beta chains below, sequenced in a study of CD8 T cells in ankylosing spondylitis. Regarding the study as a whole: One TCR beta motif, made up of several highly homologous variants, appeared characteristic of ankylosing spondylitis blood.

TCRdb analysed the 5' RACE reads with MiXCR anew, one entry per CDR3 protein. The sample has more than 100,000 distinct CDR3 sequences, 15% to 20% seen once. Their antigen targets remain unknown. The sample consisted of blood, either unsorted or a sorted T cell fraction (not recorded which). The receptors originated from a male donor with ankylosing spondylitis.

In this sample, this clonotype turned up many times. CDR3 loop: CSASPLGQGYEQYF. CDR3 coding DNA: TGCAGTGCTAGTCCGCTCGGACAGGGCTACGAGCAGTACTTC. The chain is built from TRBV20-1 and TRBJ2-7, with TRBD1 matching 8 bases. This CDR3 spans 14 amino acids. The J segment lost 3 bases and the V segment lost 3 bases, leaving 7 bases of the junction unmatched. The germline V gene has CDR1 DFQATT and CDR2 SNEGSKA (reference sequence).

The chain has TRBV6-2 or TRBV6-3 and TRBJ2-1; D gene ambiguous. The length of the CDR3 is 12 residues. V was pared by 5 bases and J by 6 bases, with 8 bases between. Germline values: CDR1 MNHEY, CDR2 SVGEGT. This chain's CDR3 is CASSTLRNEQFF. In nucleotides, the CDR3 is TGTGCCAGCAGTACTTTGCGCAATGAGCAGTTCTTC.

This clonotype was counted many times. This chain links TRBV7-9 with TRBJ1-1; no clear D. V lost 3 bases to trimming and J lost 1 base, with 18 bases between them. There are 17 residues in the CDR3. Germline V gene data show CDR1 as SEHNR and CDR2 as FQNEAQ (reference sequence). This CDR3 reads CASSFTEGQDRNTEAFF. The CDR3 DNA is TGTGCCAGCAGCTTTACAGAGGGCCAGGATCGGAACACTGAAGCTTTCTTT.

This clonotype was counted between two and nine times. The chain is built from TRBV27 and TRBJ2-1; a possible D gene is TRBD2 (6 bases). V lost 4 bases and J lost 9, with 28 bases in between. The CDR3 spans 18 residues. The germline CDR1 and CDR2 sequences are MNHEY and SMNVEV (reference sequence). The CDR3 is CASSWGVPGPLGSVEQFF. In nucleotides, the CDR3 is TGTGCCAGCAGTTGGGGGGTGCCGGGACCACTAGGGTCCGTTGAGCAGTTCTTC.

The chain has TRBV7-2 and TRBJ2-1; no reliable D call. Germline CDR1 reads SGHTA; CDR2 reads FQGNSA. The CDR3 runs 12 residues. Trimming pared 1 base from V and 5 bases from J, leaving 3 bases between. The CDR3 region has the DNA TGTGCCAGCAGCTTAGAAGACAATGAGCAGTTCTTC. Translation gives CASSLEDNEQFF.

In this sample, this clonotype turned up a few times. V usage is TRBV2 and J usage is TRBJ2-4, with TRBD2 matching over 9 bases. CDR3 length: 16 amino acids. The J segment lost 3 bases and the V segment lost 10 bases, leaving 13 bases of the junction unmatched. CDR1 is SNHLY and CDR2 is FYNNEI in the germline V gene. The CDR3, as DNA: TGTGCCACTCGGGGTAGCGGGAGTTTGGGCAAAAACATTCAGTACTTC. Translating it yields CATRGSGSLGKNIQYF.

This clonotype was recorded a few times. The chain recombines TRBV20-1 with TRBJ2-7, with 8 bases fitting TRBD1. Germline values: CDR1 DFQATT, CDR2 SNEGSKA (reference sequence). J was trimmed by 1 base and V by 6 bases; bases with no gene match: 11. This CDR3 has 15 amino acids. The CDR3 DNA follows: TGCAGTGCAGAGCTGGGACAGGAACGATCCTACGAGCAGTACTTC. Translating gives CSAELGQERSYEQYF.

This chain uses TRBV12-3 or TRBV12-4 with TRBJ2-7, with no clear D. Deletions cut 2 bases from V and 3 bases from J, with 14 bases between. The CDR3 is 15 amino acids. Here the CDR3 DNA reads TGTGCCAGCAGTTTACTTATGGGCGATGACTACGAGCAGTACTTC. It encodes CASSLLMGDDYEQYF.

The CDR3 protein is CATSGTSGSFLLGEQFF. In DNA, the CDR3 is TGTGCCACATCCGGGACTAGCGGGAGTTTCTTGTTAGGTGAGCAGTTCTTC. This rearrangement joins TRBV6-2 or TRBV6-3 to TRBJ2-1, with TRBD2 identical over 14 bases. Per the germline V gene, CDR1 is MNHEY and CDR2 is SVGEGT. This CDR3 region has 17 residues. The ends lost 10 bases at V and 9 bases at J; junction bases unmatched: 17.

This clonotype showed up just a few times. The chain employs TRBV7-8 and TRBJ2-1; TRBD2 matches at 7 bases. Germline lookup yields CDR1 SGHVS and CDR2 FQNEAQ. J lost 7 bases, V lost 0 bases, and 15 bases had no gene match. The CDR3 is 18 residues long. CDR3 in amino acids: CASSLAGSSGWGSNEQFF. The CDR3 DNA reads TGTGCCAGCAGCTTAGCGGGGTCTAGCGGATGGGGTTCTAATGAGCAGTTCTTC.

The rearrangement links TRBV28 to TRBJ2-7; TRBD1 matches at 9 bases. Germline-derived CDR1 and CDR2 are MDHEN and SYDVKM. The CDR3 totals 13 residues. J lost 5 bases, V lost 6 bases, and 5 bases had no gene match. CDR3 in amino acids: CASRDRGQDEQYF. CDR3 nucleotides: TGTGCCAGCAGGGACAGGGGCCAGGACGAGCAGTACTTC.

This clonotype was detected ten times or more. V and J are TRBV4-1 and TRBJ1-5; 9 bases agree with TRBD1. Germline assignment: CDR1 MGHRA and CDR2 YSYEKL. V lost 1 base, J lost 7 bases, and 5 bases stayed unmatched. This CDR3 is 15 amino acids long. In DNA, the CDR3 is TGCGCCAGCAGCCAAGGGACAGGGGAGGGACAGCCCCAGCATTTT. This gives the protein CASSQGTGEGQPQHF.

The sample holds a few counts of this clonotype. The chain is built from TRBV7-3 and TRBJ2-2; D is uncertain. V lost 1 base and J lost 6, with 9 bases in between. Per the germline V gene, CDR1 is SGHTA and CDR2 is FQGTGA. The CDR3 covers 14 residues. CDR3 protein: CASSLILGAGELFF. The CDR3 DNA sequence: TGTGCCAGCAGCTTAATCCTCGGAGCCGGGGAGCTGTTTTTT.

Ten or more counts support this clonotype. CDR3 nucleotide sequence: TGTGCCAGCAGTTTAGCGCCCGAGCAGTACTTC. It translates to CASSLAPEQYF. The chain carries TRBV12-3 or TRBV12-4 and TRBJ2-7; D not resolved. CDR3 length equals 11 residues. The V gene lost 0 bases and the J gene lost 6 bases, with 3 bases spanning the gap.

The chain uses TRBV10-2 and TRBJ2-1, with 8 bases lining up with TRBD1. CDR3 length: 15 residues. With 3 bases clipped from V and 7 bases from J, the junction kept 8 bases outside the gene matches. Germline CDR1 reads WSHSY; CDR2 reads SAAADI. CDR3 in DNA: TGCGCCAGCAGTGATACGGACAGGGTTTTTAATGAGCAGTTCTTC. Amino acids: CASSDTDRVFNEQFF.

This clonotype was found a few times. This sequence joins TRBV11-1 and TRBJ2-2, with 9 bases identical to TRBD1. The CDR3 has 19 residues. Germline CDR1 reads SGHAT; CDR2 reads FQDESV (reference sequence). With V trimmed by 4 bases and J by 7 bases, 19 bases remained unmatched. The CDR3 region is CASSSFWTGVAGVIGELFF. The CDR3 region has the DNA TGTGCCAGCAGCTCCTTCTGGACAGGGGTTGCGGGAGTGATCGGGGAGCTGTTTTTT.

This clonotype was detected a few times. DNA for the CDR3: TGCGCCAGCAGCGCACGCCTAGCGGAGTCCTACAATGAGCAGTTCTTC. It translates to CASSARLAESYNEQFF. The chain is built from TRBV4-1 and TRBJ2-1, with 7 bases matching TRBD2. In germline, CDR1 is MGHRA, CDR2 YSYEKL. V lost 5 bases to trimming and J lost 1 base; unmatched junction nucleotides: 8. This CDR3 is built from 16 residues.

This clonotype was seen more than once but under ten times. The chain recombines TRBV27 with TRBJ1-2; 9 nucleotides line up with TRBD1. From germline, CDR1 is MNHEY and CDR2 SMNVEV (reference sequence). Trimming took 6 bases from V and 6 from J; bases not matched to a gene: 2. This CDR3 is built from 12 residues. CDR3 protein: CASRRQGDGYTF. CDR3 DNA: TGTGCCAGCAGGCGACAGGGGGATGGCTACACCTTC.

This clonotype has just a few counts. This chain links TRBV10-3 with TRBJ2-1; 9 nucleotides agree with TRBD2. CDR1 is ENHRY, CDR2 SYGVKD, per germline. V was clipped by 4 bases and J by 3 bases; unmatched bases: 4. This CDR3 is 15 amino acids long. CDR3 DNA sequence: TGTGCCATCAGTGTTGGGACTAGCAGCTACAATGAGCAGTTCTTC. It is translated as CAISVGTSSYNEQFF.

The V gene is TRBV29-1, the J gene TRBJ1-1; 7 bases align to TRBD1. V shed 7 bases and J 11 bases; nucleotides not matched to a gene: 10. This CDR3 has 11 residues. Germline V gene data show CDR1 as SQVTM and CDR2 as ANQGSEA. The DNA for the CDR3 is TGCAGCGCGGTGGGGCAGGGGGACGCTTTCTTT. It encodes CSAVGQGDAFF.

This clonotype was seen only a few times. The chain is built from TRBV7-9 and TRBJ2-3; D remains ambiguous. This CDR3 has 12 residues. The germline V gene has CDR1 SEHNR and CDR2 FQNEAQ (reference sequence). Trimming cost V 6 bases and J 4 bases, with 8 bases left between them. This chain's CDR3 is CASSHSSDTQYF. CDR3 bases: TGTGCCAGCAGTCACAGTTCAGATACGCAGTATTTT.

This rearrangement joins TRBV20-1 to TRBJ1-2, with D maybe TRBD1 (6 bases). V lost 3 bases and J 2 bases, leaving 10 bases between the germline ends. This CDR3 contains 13 residues. CDR1 is DFQATT, CDR2 SNEGSKA, per germline (reference sequence). The CDR3 DNA follows: TGCAGTGCTAGGCGGGGGCTCAACTATGGCTACACCTTC. This translates into CSARRGLNYGYTF.